The clone carrying this TCR beta chain was counted ten times or more. It was genomic DNA that served as the template for profiling TCR beta VDJ and CDR3. TCRdb recomputed calls from the reads with MiXCR, one row per CDR3 protein. Of 250,000 to 300,000 distinct CDR3 sequences detected, approximately 55% appear once; the ten largest clones hold 8%. The data were obtained in a study of CD8+CD57+ T cells in acquired aplastic anemia. The CDR3 extends over 15 amino acids. Germline-derived CDR1 and CDR2 are LNHDA and SQIVND (reference sequence). Between the trimmed V and J ends, which lost 8 bases and 2 bases, there was a span of 19 bases.

The sequence was collected from a human donor with severe aplastic anemia or a healthy control (not recorded which). V usage is TRBV19 and J usage is TRBJ2-7, with D perhaps TRBD1 (5 bases). The sample taken for sequencing was sorted CD4+, CD8+, or CD8+CD57+ T cells (not recorded which) from PBMCs. The chain's CDR3 is CASAPIPAGTYEQYF. In nucleotides, the CDR3 is TGTGCCAGTGCCCCGATACCGGCAGGGACCTACGAGCAGTACTTC.